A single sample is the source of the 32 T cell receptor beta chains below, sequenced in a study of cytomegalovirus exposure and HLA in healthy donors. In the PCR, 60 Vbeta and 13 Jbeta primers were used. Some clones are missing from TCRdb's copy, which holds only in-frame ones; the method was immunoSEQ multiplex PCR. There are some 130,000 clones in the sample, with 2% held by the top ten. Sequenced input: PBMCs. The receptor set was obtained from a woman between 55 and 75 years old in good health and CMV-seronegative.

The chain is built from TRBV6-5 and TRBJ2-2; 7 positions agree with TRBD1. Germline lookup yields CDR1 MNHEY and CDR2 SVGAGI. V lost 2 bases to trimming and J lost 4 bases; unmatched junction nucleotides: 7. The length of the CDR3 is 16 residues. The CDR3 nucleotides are TGTGCCAGCAGTTACACGAGACAGGGTCGCACCGGGGAGCTGTTTTTT. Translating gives CASSYTRQGRTGELFF.

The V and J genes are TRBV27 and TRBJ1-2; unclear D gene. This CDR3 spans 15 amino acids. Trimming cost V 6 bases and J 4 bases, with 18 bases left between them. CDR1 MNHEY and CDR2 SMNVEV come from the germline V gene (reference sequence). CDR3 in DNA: TGTGCCAGCAGGGTGTTAGGAGAGGCGACCTATGGCTACACCTTC. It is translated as CASRVLGEATYGYTF.

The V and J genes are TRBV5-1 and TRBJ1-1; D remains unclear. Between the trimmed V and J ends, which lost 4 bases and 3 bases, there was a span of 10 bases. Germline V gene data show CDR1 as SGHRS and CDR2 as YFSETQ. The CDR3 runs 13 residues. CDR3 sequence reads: CASSLDGDTEAFF. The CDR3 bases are TGCGCCAGCAGCCTCGACGGGGACACTGAAGCTTTCTTT. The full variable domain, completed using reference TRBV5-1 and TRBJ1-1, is KAGVTQTPRYLIKTRGQQVTLSCSPISGHRSVSWYQQTPGQGLQFLFEYFSETQRNKGNFPGRFSGRQFSNSRSEMNVSTLELGDSALYLCASSLDGDTEAFFGQGTRLTVV.

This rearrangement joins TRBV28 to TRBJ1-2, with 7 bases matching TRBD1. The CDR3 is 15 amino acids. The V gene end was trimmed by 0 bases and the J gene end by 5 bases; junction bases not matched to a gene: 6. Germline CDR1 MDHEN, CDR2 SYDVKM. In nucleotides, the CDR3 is TGTGCCAGCAGTTTATGGGACGTACAGGGGTATGGCTACACCTTC. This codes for CASSLWDVQGYGYTF.

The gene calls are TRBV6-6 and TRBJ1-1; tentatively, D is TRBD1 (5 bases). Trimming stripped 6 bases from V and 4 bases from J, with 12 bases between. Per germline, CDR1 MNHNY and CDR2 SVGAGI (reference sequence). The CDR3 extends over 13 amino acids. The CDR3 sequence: CASSLAGVTEAFF. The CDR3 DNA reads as TGTGCCAGCAGCCTAGCGGGGGTCACTGAAGCTTTCTTT.

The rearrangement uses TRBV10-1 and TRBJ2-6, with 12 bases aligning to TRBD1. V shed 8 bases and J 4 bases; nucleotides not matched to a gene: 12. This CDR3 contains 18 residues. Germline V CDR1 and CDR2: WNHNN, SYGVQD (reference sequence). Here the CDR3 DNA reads TGCGCCAGCGAATCCGGACCGGGACAGGGGGCCGGGGCCAACGTCCTGACTTTC. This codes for CASESGPGQGAGANVLTF.

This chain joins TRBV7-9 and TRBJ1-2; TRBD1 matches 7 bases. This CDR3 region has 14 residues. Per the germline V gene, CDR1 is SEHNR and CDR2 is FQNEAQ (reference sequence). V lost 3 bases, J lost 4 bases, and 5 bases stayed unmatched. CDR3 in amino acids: CASSFLGTVYGYTF. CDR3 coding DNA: TGTGCCAGCAGCTTCCTAGGGACAGTCTATGGCTACACCTTC.

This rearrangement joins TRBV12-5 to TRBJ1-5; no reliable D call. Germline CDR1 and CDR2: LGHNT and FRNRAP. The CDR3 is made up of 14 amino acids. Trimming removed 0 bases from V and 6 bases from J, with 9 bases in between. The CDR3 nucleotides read TGTGCTAGTGGTTTGGTACTCAATGGTCAGCCCCAGCATTTT. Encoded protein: CASGLVLNGQPQHF. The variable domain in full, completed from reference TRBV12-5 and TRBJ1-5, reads DARVTQTPRHKVTEMGQEVTMRCQPILGHNTVFWYRQTMMQGLELLAYFRNRAPLDDSGMPKDRFSAEMPDATLATLKIQPSEPRDSAVYFCASGLVLNGQPQHFGDGTRLSIL.

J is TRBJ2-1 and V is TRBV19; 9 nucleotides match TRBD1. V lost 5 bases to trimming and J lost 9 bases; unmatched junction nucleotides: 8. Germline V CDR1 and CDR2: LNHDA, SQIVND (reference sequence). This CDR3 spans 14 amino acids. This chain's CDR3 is CASSLGTGSGEQFF. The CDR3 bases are TGTGCCAGTAGTCTCGGGACAGGGAGCGGTGAGCAGTTCTTC.

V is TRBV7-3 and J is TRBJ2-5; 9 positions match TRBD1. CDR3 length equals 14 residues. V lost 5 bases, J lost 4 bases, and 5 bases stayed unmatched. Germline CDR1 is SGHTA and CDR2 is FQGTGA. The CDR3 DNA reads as TGTGCCAGCAGCCCAACAGGGGGCCGAGAGACCCAGTACTTC. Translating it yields CASSPTGGRETQYF.

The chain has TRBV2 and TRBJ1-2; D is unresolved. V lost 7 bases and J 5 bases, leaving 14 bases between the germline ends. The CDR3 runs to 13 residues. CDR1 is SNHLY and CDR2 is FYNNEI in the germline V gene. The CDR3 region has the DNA TGTGCCAGCACCGCCGTCGAGTGGTATGGCTACACCTTC. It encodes CASTAVEWYGYTF.

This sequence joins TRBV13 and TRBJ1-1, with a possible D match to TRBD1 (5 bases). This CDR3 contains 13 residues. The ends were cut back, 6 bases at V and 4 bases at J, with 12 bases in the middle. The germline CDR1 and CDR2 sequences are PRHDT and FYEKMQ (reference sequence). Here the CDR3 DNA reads TGTGCCAGCAGTTTACTAAGGGGCACTGAAGCTTTCTTT. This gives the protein CASSLLRGTEAFF.

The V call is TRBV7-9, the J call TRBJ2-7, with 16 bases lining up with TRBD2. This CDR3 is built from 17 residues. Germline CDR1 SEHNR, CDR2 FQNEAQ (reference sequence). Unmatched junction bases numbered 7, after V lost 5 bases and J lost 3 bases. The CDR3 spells CASSGTSGRAPGYEQYF. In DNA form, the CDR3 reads TGTGCCAGCAGCGGGACTAGCGGGAGGGCCCCGGGCTACGAGCAGTACTTC.

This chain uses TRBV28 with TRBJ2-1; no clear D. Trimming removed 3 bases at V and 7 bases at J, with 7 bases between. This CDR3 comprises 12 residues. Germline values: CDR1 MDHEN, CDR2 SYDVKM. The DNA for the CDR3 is TGTGCCAGCAGTTTTCAGAAGAATGAGCAGTTCTTC. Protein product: CASSFQKNEQFF.

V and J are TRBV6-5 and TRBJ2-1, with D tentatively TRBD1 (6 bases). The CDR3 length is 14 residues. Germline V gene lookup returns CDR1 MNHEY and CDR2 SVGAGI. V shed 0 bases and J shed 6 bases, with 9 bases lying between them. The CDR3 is CASSYSKGGNEQFF. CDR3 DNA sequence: TGTGCCAGCAGTTACTCGAAAGGGGGCAATGAGCAGTTCTTC.

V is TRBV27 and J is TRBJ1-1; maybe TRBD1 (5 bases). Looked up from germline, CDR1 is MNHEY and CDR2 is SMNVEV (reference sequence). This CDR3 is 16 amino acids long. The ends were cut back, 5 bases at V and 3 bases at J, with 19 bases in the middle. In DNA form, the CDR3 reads TGTGCCAGCAGTAACAGGATAATGACTTGGGACACTGAAGCTTTCTTT. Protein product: CASSNRIMTWDTEAFF.

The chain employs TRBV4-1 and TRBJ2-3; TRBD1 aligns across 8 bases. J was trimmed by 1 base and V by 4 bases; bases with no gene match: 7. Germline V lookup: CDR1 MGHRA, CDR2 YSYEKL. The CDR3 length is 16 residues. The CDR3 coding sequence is TGCGCCAGCAGCCGCGGACAGGGTCTGGGCACAGATACGCAGTATTTT. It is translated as CASSRGQGLGTDTQYF.

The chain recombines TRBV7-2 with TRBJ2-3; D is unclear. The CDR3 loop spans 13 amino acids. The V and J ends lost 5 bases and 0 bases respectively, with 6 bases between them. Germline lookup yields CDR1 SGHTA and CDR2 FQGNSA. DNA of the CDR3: TGTGCCAGCAGCAGAACTAGCACAGATACGCAGTATTTT. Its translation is CASSRTSTDTQYF.

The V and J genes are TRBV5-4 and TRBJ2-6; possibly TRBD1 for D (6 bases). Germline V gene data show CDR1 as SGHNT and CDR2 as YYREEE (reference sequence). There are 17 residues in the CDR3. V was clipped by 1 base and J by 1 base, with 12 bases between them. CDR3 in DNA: TGTGCCAGCAGCTTGAGCAGGGGCGCGTCTGGGGCCAACGTCCTGACTTTC. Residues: CASSLSRGASGANVLTF.

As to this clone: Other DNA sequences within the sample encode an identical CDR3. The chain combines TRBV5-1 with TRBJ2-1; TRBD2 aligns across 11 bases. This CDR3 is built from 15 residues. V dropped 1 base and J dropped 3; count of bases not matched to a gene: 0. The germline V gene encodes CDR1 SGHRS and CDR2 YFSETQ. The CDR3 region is CASSLLAGGYNEQFF. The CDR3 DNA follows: TGCGCCAGCAGCTTGCTAGCGGGGGGCTACAATGAGCAGTTCTTC.

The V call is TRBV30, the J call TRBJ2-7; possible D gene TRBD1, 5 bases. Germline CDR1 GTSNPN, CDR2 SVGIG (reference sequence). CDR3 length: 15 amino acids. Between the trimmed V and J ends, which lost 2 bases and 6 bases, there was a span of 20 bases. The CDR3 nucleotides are TGTGCCTGGAGTAGAGGTAGGGGCGGCTTTAGCGAGCAGTACTTC. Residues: CAWSRGRGGFSEQYF.

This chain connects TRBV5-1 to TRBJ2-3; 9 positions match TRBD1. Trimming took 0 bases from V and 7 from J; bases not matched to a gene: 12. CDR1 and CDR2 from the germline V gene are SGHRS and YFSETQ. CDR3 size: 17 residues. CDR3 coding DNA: TGCGCCAGCAGCTTGGCCTTGACAGGGGGTAGCCATAATACGCAGTATTTT. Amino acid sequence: CASSLALTGGSHNTQYF.

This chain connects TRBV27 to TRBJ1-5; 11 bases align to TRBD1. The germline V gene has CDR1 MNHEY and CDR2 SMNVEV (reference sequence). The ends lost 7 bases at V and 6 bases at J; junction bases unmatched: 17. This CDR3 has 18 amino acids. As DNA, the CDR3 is TGTGCCAGCACCGGGGGGGGACAGGGGGATTCGGAGGGTCAGCCCCAGCATTTT. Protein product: CASTGGGQGDSEGQPQHF.

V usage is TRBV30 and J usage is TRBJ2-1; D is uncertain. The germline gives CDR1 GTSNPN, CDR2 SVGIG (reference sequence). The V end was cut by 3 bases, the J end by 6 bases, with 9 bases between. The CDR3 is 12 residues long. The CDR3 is CAWSYTVNEQFF. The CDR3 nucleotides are TGTGCCTGGAGCTATACGGTCAATGAGCAGTTCTTC. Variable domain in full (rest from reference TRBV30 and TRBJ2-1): SQTIHQWPATLVQPVGSPLSLECTVEGTSNPNLYWYRQAAGRGLQLLFYSVGIGQISSEVPQNLSASRPQDRQFILSSKKLLLSDSGFYLCAWSYTVNEQFFGPGTRLTVL.

CDR3 bases: TGTGCCAGCAGCTTAAAACAATGGACTAGCGGGATCAATGAGCAGTTCTTC. Its translation is CASSLKQWTSGINEQFF. This rearrangement joins TRBV11-2 to TRBJ2-1; 12 bases are shared with TRBD2. V dropped 2 bases and J dropped 6; count of bases not matched to a gene: 8. Germline loops: CDR1 SGHAT, CDR2 FQNNGV. The CDR3 runs 17 residues.

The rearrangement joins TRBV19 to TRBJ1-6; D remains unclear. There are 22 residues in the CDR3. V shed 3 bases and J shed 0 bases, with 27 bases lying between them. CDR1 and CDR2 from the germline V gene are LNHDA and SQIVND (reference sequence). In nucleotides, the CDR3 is TGTGCCAGTAGTATGTGGGCTAATAATATGGCATCCTCAAGCTCCTATAATTCACCCCTCCACTTT. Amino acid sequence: CASSMWANNMASSSSYNSPLHF.

In DNA, the CDR3 is TGTGCCAGCAGTTTCCGCGGGGACGAGCAGTACTTC. Its protein product is CASSFRGDEQYF. The rearrangement links TRBV27 to TRBJ2-7; D is possibly TRBD2 (6 bases). V was pared by 3 bases and J by 5 bases, with 8 bases between. CDR3 length: 12 amino acids. Germline-derived CDR1 and CDR2 are MNHEY and SMNVEV (reference sequence).

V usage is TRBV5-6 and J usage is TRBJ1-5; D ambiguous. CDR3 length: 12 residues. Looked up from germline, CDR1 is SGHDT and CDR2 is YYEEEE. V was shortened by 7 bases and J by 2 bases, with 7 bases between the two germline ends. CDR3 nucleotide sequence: TGTGCCAGCGGCCCCGGCAATCAGCCCCAGCATTTT. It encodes CASGPGNQPQHF.

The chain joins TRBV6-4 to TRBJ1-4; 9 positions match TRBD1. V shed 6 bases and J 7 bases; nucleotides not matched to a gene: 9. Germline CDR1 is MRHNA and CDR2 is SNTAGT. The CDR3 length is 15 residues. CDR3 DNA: TGTGCCAGCAGCGTTTCGACAGGGGGTGGTGAAAAACTGTTTTTT. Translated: CASSVSTGGGEKLFF.

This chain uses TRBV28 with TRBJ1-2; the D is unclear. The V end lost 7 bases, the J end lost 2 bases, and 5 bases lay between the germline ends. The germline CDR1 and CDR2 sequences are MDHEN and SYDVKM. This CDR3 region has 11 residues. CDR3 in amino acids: CASTENYGYTF. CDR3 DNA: TGTGCCAGCACCGAGAACTATGGCTACACCTTC.

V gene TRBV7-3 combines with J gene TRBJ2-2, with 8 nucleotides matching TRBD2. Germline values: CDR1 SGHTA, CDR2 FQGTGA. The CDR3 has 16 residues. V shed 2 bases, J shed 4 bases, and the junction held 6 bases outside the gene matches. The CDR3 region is CASSLSSLAATGELFF. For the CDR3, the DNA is TGTGCCAGCAGCTTATCTTCACTAGCGGCCACCGGGGAGCTGTTTTTT.

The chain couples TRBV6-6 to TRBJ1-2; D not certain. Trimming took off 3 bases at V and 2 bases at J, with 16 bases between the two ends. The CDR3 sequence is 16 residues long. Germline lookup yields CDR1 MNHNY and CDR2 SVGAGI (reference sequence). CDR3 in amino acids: CASSYDERQENYGYTF. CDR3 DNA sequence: TGTGCCAGCAGTTATGACGAACGACAAGAGAACTATGGCTACACCTTC.